What follows are 7 T cell receptor beta chains derived from one specimen sequenced in a study of T-cell reconstitution after alpha-beta-depleted transplantation in children. Preparation of the TCRbeta library used unique molecular identifiers. TCRdb fed the PCR reads into MiXCR, producing one record per CDR3 protein. The repertoire holds hundreds of thousands of distinct CDR3 sequences, more than 20% seen once, with 13% to 15% in the top ten. The input for sequencing was PBMCs, mostly from graft donor cells, taken 360 days after TCRalphabeta/CD19-depleted stem cell transplant. The receptors stem from a boy younger than two who had a stem cell transplant for acute myeloid leukemia, so the T cells may come from the graft donor.

The V call is TRBV9, the J call TRBJ2-1; D ambiguous. This CDR3 has 12 amino acids. Trimming shortened V by 3 bases and J by 6 bases, and 7 bases separated the two germline ends. Germline CDR1 SGDLS, CDR2 YYNGEE. The CDR3 sequence is CASSAAANEQFF. Written as DNA, the CDR3 is TGTGCCAGCAGCGCCGCGGCCAATGAGCAGTTCTTC. Based on the CDR3 plus reference TRBV9 and TRBJ2-1, the full variable domain is DSGVTQTPKHLITATGQRVTLRCSPRSGDLSVYWYQQSLDQGLQFLIQYYNGEERAKGNILERFSAQQFPDLHSELNLSSLELGDSALYFCASSAAANEQFFGPGTRLTVL.

This sequence joins TRBV12-3 or TRBV12-4 and TRBJ2-3, with TRBD2 identical over 9 bases. Losses at the gene ends were 5 bases for V and 3 bases for J; bases not matched to a gene: 9. The CDR3 has 16 amino acids. The CDR3 here is CASSPGPSGVTDTQYF. The DNA of the CDR3 is TGTGCCAGCAGTCCGGGGCCTAGCGGGGTTACAGATACGCAGTATTTT.

The chain carries TRBV7-2 and TRBJ2-3, with 7 bases fitting TRBD2. V shed 2 bases and J 0 bases; nucleotides not matched to a gene: 5. The germline CDR1 and CDR2 sequences are SGHTA and FQGNSA. The CDR3 length is 16 residues. CDR3 region: CASSLIPAGSTDTQYF. The DNA for the CDR3 is TGTGCCAGCAGCTTAATTCCAGCGGGGAGCACAGATACGCAGTATTTT.

This clonotype was picked up a small number of times. CDR3 nucleotide sequence: TGTGCCAGCAGATATGGACAATACAATGAGCAGTTCTTC. Translation: CASRYGQYNEQFF. V usage is TRBV12-3 or TRBV12-4 and J usage is TRBJ2-1, with D possibly being TRBD1 (5 bases). The CDR3 is 13 amino acids. V was shortened by 6 bases and J by 4 bases, with 10 bases between the two germline ends.

The sample holds one count of this clonotype. The rearrangement links TRBV29-1 to TRBJ2-7; no clear D gene. The germline CDR1 and CDR2 sequences are SQVTM and ANQGSEA. The V and J ends lost 3 bases and 4 bases respectively, with 7 bases between them. This CDR3 is 11 amino acids long. In DNA, the CDR3 is TGCAGCGTTGAGGCCTCTTACGAGCAGTACTTC. Its protein is CSVEASYEQYF.

This chain uses TRBV20-1 with TRBJ2-2, with 7 bases that match TRBD2. Trimming took 0 bases from V and 3 from J; bases not matched to a gene: 4. The CDR3 runs 15 residues. Germline V gene sequence: CDR1 DFQATT, CDR2 SNEGSKA (reference sequence). The CDR3 protein is CSARDRDYYTGELFF. The CDR3 nucleotides are TGCAGTGCTAGAGATCGGGACTACTACACCGGGGAGCTGTTTTTT.

The CDR3 DNA reads TGTGCCAGCAGCCGACCGGGACAGCTCTCCTACGAGCAGTACTTC. Amino acid sequence: CASSRPGQLSYEQYF. The genes are TRBV11-2 and TRBJ2-7; 7 bases line up with TRBD1. This CDR3 is 15 amino acids long. Germline V CDR1 and CDR2: SGHAT, FQNNGV. The junction had 7 bases not matched to a gene; V was cut back by 5 bases and J by 0 bases.